This T cell receptor beta chain was identified in a study of cytomegalovirus exposure and HLA in healthy donors. Study-wide findings and caveats: Researchers catalogued under 200 TCR beta chains as cytomegalovirus-associated.

Concerning this clone: Its matching antigen is unknown.

The V gene's germline CDR1 is MGHDK and CDR2 SYGVNS. Trimming stripped 3 bases from V and 6 bases from J, with 12 bases between. CDR3 size: 13 residues. With 60 Vbeta and 13 Jbeta primers, the PCR was carried out. Sequenced by immunoSEQ multiplex PCR; TCRdb stores in-frame clones only, minus some. The table includes around 90,000 clones, approximately 86% detected once. What was sequenced was PBMCs. V gene TRBV25-1 combines with J gene TRBJ2-7; the D is unclear. The receptor's source is a man aged 25 to 45 in good health and CMV-seropositive. CDR3 sequence (DNA): TGTGCCAGCAGTGATTGGGCCCCCCCCGAGCAGTACTTC. The encoded protein is CASSDWAPPEQYF.